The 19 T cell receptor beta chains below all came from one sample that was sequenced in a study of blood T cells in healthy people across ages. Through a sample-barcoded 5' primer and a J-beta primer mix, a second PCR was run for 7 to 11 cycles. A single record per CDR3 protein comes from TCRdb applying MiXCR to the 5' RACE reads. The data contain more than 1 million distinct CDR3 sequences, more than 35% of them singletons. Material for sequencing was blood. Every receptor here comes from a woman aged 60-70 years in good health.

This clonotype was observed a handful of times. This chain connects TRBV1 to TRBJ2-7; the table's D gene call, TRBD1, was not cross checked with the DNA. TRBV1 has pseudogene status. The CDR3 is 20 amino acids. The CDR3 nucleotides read TGCACCAGCAGCCAATTCGCCCCGGCAGCGACAGGAAGAGTCTCCTACGAGCAGTACTTC. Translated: CTSSQFAPAATGRVSYEQYF.

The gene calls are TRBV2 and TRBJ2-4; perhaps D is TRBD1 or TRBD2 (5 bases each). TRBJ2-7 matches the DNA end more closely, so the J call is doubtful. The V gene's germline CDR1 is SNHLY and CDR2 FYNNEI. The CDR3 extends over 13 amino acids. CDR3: CASSGDAGYEQYF. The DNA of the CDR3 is TGTGCCAGCAGTGGGGACGCTGGTTACGAGCAGTACTTC.

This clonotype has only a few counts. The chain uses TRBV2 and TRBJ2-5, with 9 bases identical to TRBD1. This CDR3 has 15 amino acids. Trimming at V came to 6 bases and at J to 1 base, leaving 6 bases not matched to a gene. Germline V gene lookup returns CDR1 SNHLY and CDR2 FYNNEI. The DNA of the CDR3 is TGTGCCAGCAGGAAGGACAGGGGCTCCCAAGAGACCCAGTACTTC. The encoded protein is CASRKDRGSQETQYF.

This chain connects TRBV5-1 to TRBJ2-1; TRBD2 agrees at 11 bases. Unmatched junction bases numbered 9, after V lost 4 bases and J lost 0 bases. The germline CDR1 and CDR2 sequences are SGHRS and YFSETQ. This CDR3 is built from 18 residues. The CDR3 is CASSPGLAAMSSYNEQFF. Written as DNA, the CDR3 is TGCGCCAGCAGCCCGGGACTAGCGGCAATGAGCTCCTACAATGAGCAGTTCTTC.

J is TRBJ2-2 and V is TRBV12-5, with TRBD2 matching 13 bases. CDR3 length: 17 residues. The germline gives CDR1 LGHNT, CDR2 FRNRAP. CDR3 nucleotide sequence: TGTGCCTCAACCGGGACTAGCGGGATACCCAACACCGGGGAGCTGTTTTTT. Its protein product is CASTGTSGIPNTGELFF.

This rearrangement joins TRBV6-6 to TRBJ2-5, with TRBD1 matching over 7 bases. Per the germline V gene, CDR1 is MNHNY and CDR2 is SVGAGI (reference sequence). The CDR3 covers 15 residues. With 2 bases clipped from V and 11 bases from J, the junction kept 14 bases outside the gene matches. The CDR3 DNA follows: TGTGCCAGCAGTTACCGGAGGACAGGAGCTGGGGAGCAGTACTTC. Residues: CASSYRRTGAGEQYF.

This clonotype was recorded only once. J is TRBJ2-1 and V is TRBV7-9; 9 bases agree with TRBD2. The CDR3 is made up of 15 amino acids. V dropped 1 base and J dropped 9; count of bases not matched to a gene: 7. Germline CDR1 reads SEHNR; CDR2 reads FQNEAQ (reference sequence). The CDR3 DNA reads TGTGCCAGCAGCTTAGGTGAACTAGCGGGTTTTGAGCAGTTCTTC. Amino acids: CASSLGELAGFEQFF.

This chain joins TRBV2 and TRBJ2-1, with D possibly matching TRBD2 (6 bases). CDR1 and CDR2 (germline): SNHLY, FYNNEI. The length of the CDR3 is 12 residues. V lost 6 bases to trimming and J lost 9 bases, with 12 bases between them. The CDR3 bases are TGTGCCAGCAGACTGGGACTCGGTGAGCAGTTCTTC. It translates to CASRLGLGEQFF.

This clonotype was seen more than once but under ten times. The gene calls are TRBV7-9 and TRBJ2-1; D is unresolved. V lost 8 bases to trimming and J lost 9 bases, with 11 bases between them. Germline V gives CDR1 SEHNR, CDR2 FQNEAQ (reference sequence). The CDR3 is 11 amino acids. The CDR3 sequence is CASLSAGEQFF. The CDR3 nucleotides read TGTGCCAGCTTGTCCGCTGGTGAGCAGTTCTTC.

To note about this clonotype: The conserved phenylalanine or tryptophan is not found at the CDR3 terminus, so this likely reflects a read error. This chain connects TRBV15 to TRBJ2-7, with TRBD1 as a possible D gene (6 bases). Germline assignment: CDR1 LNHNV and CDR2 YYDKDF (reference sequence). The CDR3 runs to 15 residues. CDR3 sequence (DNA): TGTGCCACCAGCAGAGCCCCGGACAGTACCTACAAGCAGTACTTG. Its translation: CATSRAPDSTYKQYL.

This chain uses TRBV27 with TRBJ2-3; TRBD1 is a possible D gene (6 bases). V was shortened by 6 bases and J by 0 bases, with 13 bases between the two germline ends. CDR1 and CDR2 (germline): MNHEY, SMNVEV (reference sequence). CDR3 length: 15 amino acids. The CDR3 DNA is TGTGCCAGCAGCTGGACAGACTCTAGCACAGATACGCAGTATTTT. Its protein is CASSWTDSSTDTQYF.

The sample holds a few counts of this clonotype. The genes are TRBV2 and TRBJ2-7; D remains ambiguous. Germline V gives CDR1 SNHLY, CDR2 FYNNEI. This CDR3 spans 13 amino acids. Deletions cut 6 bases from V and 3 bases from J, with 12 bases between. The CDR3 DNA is TGTGCCAGCAGGACTCCTGTTCTCTACGAGCAGTACTTC. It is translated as CASRTPVLYEQYF.

The CDR3 DNA is TGTGCCAGCAGCCACTCAGGGACCGAGCAGTACTTC. It codes for CASSHSGTEQYF. This rearrangement joins TRBV5-4 to TRBJ2-5, with D possibly being TRBD1 or TRBD2 (5 bases each). The DNA end is a closer match to TRBJ2-7, so the J assignment may be wrong. The germline V gene encodes CDR1 SGHNT and CDR2 YYREEE (reference sequence). The CDR3 is 12 amino acids.

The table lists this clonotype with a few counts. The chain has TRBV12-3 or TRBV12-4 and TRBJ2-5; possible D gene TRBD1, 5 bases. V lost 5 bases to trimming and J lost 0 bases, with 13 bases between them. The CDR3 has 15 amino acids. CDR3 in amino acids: CASSETEWYQETQYF. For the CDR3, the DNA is TGTGCCAGCAGTGAGACAGAGTGGTACCAAGAGACCCAGTACTTC.

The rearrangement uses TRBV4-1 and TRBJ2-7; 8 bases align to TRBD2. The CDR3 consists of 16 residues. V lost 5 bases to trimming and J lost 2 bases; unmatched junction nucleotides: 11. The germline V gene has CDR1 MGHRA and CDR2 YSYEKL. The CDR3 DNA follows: TGCGCCAGCAGCTACCTGAGCGGGAGCCCCACCTACGAGCAGTACTTC. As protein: CASSYLSGSPTYEQYF.

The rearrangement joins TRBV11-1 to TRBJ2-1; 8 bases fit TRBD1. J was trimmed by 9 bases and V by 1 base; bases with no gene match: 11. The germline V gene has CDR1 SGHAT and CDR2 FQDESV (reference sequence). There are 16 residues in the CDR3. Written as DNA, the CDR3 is TGTGCCAGCAGCTTAGAGGTGGGGCAGGGGGCCGGTGAGCAGTTCTTC. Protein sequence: CASSLEVGQGAGEQFF.

The CDR3 nucleotides read TGTGCCAGCAGCCAAGATCCGGGACTGAAAGAGACCCAGTACTTC. Translating gives CASSQDPGLKETQYF. The genes are TRBV4-2 and TRBJ2-5; tentatively, D is TRBD2 (6 bases). The V gene's germline CDR1 is LGHNA and CDR2 YNFKEQ. The CDR3 length is 15 residues. V gave up 0 bases and J gave up 3 bases, with 11 bases separating them.

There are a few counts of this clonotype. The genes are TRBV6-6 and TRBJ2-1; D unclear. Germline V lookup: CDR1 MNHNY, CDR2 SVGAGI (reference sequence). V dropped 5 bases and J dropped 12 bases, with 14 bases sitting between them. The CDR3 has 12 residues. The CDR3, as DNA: TGTGCCAGCAGTCGCCTCGAAGCTTCGCAGTTCTTC. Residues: CASSRLEASQFF.

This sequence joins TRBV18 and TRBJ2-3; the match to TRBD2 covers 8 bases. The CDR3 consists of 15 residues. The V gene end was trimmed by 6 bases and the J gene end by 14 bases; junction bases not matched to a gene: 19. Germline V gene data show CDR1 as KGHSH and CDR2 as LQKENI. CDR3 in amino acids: CASSVRTAGGRDTYF. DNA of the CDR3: TGTGCCAGCTCCGTCCGTACTGCGGGAGGCCGAGATACGTATTTT. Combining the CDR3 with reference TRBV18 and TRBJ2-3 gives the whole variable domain NAGVMQNPRHLVRRRGQEARLRCSPMKGHSHVYWYRQLPEEGLKFMVYLQKENIIDESGMPKERFSAEFPKEGPSILRIQQVVRGDSAAYFCASSVRTAGGRDTYFGPGTRLTVL.